This TCR beta chain derives from a study of T cells after yellow fever vaccination. As for the study in general: Some fractions had low cell numbers, and these were prepared with SMART-Seq v4 Ultra Low Input.

A process of 5'RACE template switching, which added a universal primer site and UMIs, was used to make TCR cDNA. TCRdb re-called the 5' RACE reads with MiXCR, one entry per CDR3 protein. The sample shows around 200,000 distinct CDR3 sequences, around 10% of them seen only once. A note on this clonotype: Its antigen is unknown.

Study results and caveats: Any FACS-sorted repertoire could hold abundant clonotypes that contaminate it from the bulk population. Peaking on day 5 versus 15, the secondary response was faster but weaker.

The source is a young man who received the YFV17D yellow fever vaccine. The sequences come from CD8+ T cells sorted from PBMCs, collected 15 days after the yellow fever booster vaccination.

The CDR3 spells CASSLRGSGEEAFF. CDR3 DNA sequence: TGTGCCAGCAGCTTAAGGGGGTCAGGGGAAGAAGCTTTCTTT. The chain couples TRBV7-3 to TRBJ1-1; perhaps TRBD1 as D (6 bases). The CDR3 length is 14 residues. The V gene's germline CDR1 is SGHTA and CDR2 FQGTGA. Deletions cut 1 base from V and 8 bases from J, with 14 bases between.